The 14 T cell receptor beta chains in this list originate from one sample, sequenced in a study of blood T cell repertoires in COVID-19. Sequenced by immunoSEQ multiplex PCR; TCRdb stores in-frame clones only, minus some. The sample shows some 300,000 clones, 85% to 90% of them seen only once. Sequencing was carried out using PBMCs or T cells enriched from blood (not recorded which). Every receptor here comes from a man aged 25 to 40 who had recovered from COVID-19.

The chain recombines TRBV7-2 with TRBJ2-1; the match to TRBD2 covers 8 bases. V gave up 7 bases and J gave up 10 bases; unmatched junction bases: 9. CDR1 is SGHTA, CDR2 FQGNSA, per germline. The CDR3 has 13 residues. CDR3: CASNPGGGNEQFF. The DNA for the CDR3 is TGTGCCAGCAACCCCGGGGGGGGCAACGAGCAGTTCTTC.

The V gene is TRBV7-8, the J gene TRBJ1-1; D gene unclear. V dropped 3 bases and J dropped 0 bases, with 8 bases sitting between them. This CDR3 region has 14 residues. Per germline, CDR1 SGHVS and CDR2 FQNEAQ. CDR3 protein: CASSFEGMNTEAFF. CDR3 in DNA: TGTGCCAGCAGCTTCGAGGGAATGAACACTGAAGCTTTCTTT.

V and J are TRBV19 and TRBJ1-1; D might be TRBD1 (5 bases). The CDR3 sequence is 14 residues long. V was cut by 4 bases and J by 6 bases, with 15 bases left in between. Germline V CDR1 and CDR2: LNHDA, SQIVND (reference sequence). DNA of the CDR3: TGTGCCAGTAGTACCAGGTCAGGGTCAGCTGAAGCTTTCTTT. Translation gives CASSTRSGSAEAFF.

The chain combines TRBV28 with TRBJ2-3; TRBD2 aligns across 16 bases. Looked up from germline, CDR1 is MDHEN and CDR2 is SYDVKM. J was trimmed by 3 bases and V by 7 bases; bases with no gene match: 16. The CDR3 is 20 residues long. The CDR3, as DNA: TGTGCCAGCACCACGAGGGGACTAGCGGGGGGGCTGTTTTCAACAGATACGCAGTATTTT. Encoded protein: CASTTRGLAGGLFSTDTQYF. The complete variable domain, with remaining parts taken from reference TRBV28 and TRBJ2-3, reads DVKVTQSSRYLVKRTGEKVFLECVQDMDHENMFWYRQDPGLGLRLIYFSYDVKMKEKGDIPEGYSVSREKKERFSLILESASTNQTSMYLCASTTRGLAGGLFSTDTQYFGPGTRLTVL.

This clone was recorded a few times. This rearrangement joins TRBV5-1 to TRBJ2-1; 8 bases match TRBD2. The CDR3 spans 15 residues. V shed 1 base, J shed 9 bases, and the junction held 9 bases outside the gene matches. The V gene's germline CDR1 is SGHRS and CDR2 YFSETQ. CDR3 DNA sequence: TGCGCCAGCAGCTTGTTCGAGCGGGAGTACGGTGAGCAGTTCTTC. Protein sequence: CASSLFEREYGEQFF. The variable domain in full, with the rest retrieved from reference TRBV5-1 and TRBJ2-1, is KAGVTQTPRYLIKTRGQQVTLSCSPISGHRSVSWYQQTPGQGLQFLFEYFSETQRNKGNFPGRFSGRQFSNSRSEMNVSTLELGDSALYLCASSLFEREYGEQFFGPGTRLTVL.

The chain has TRBV19 and TRBJ2-3; 7 nucleotides align to TRBD1. Trimming at V came to 8 bases and at J to 4 bases, leaving 9 bases not matched to a gene. CDR1 LNHDA and CDR2 SQIVND come from the germline V gene (reference sequence). The CDR3 runs to 14 residues. The CDR3 is CASRTGPQADTQYF. The CDR3 coding sequence is TGTGCCAGTCGGACAGGCCCCCAAGCAGATACGCAGTATTTT.

The CDR3 sequence is CASSYDAGSGYTF. CDR3 DNA: TGTGCCAGCAGTTACGATGCCGGGAGCGGCTACACCTTC. The gene calls are TRBV6-5 and TRBJ1-2, with D unresolved. The V end lost 2 bases, the J end lost 8 bases, and 12 bases lay between the germline ends. This CDR3 spans 13 amino acids. CDR1 is MNHEY and CDR2 is SVGAGI in the germline V gene.

This clone appeared a few times. This chain joins TRBV5-1 and TRBJ1-1; 8 nucleotides line up with TRBD1. This CDR3 contains 15 residues. CDR1 SGHRS and CDR2 YFSETQ come from the germline V gene. V shed 4 bases, J shed 1 base, and the junction held 6 bases outside the gene matches. CDR3 amino acids: CASSKPGTGNTEAFF. CDR3 DNA sequence: TGCGCCAGCAGCAAACCCGGGACAGGGAACACTGAAGCTTTCTTT.

The chain uses TRBV10-2 and TRBJ1-2, with TRBD1 as a possible D gene (5 bases). V lost 4 bases and J 2 bases, leaving 17 bases between the germline ends. The CDR3 spans 16 residues. Germline CDR1 reads WSHSY; CDR2 reads SAAADI. The CDR3 sequence: CASSGGRTRGNYGYTF. The CDR3 nucleotides read TGCGCCAGCAGTGGGGGACGGACTCGGGGGAACTATGGCTACACCTTC.

This clone was counted only a few times. The J gene is TRBJ2-2, the V gene TRBV19; 7 bases are a match to TRBD1. With 8 bases clipped from V and 1 base from J, the junction kept 4 bases outside the gene matches. Germline loops: CDR1 LNHDA, CDR2 SQIVND (reference sequence). This CDR3 is 14 amino acids long. CDR3 nucleotide sequence: TGTGCCAGTCGGGACAGCTGGAACACCGGGGAGCTGTTTTTT. It translates to CASRDSWNTGELFF.

V usage is TRBV10-3 and J usage is TRBJ2-2; perhaps TRBD1 as D (6 bases). Germline V gives CDR1 ENHRY, CDR2 SYGVKD. Trimming left V 6 bases short and J 4 bases short, with 15 bases between. The CDR3 is 15 amino acids. This CDR3 reads CAIRGNRQATGELFF. The CDR3 nucleotides are TGTGCCATCAGGGGAAACCGACAGGCCACCGGGGAGCTGTTTTTT.

This sequence joins TRBV5-1 and TRBJ2-5; TRBD2 aligns across 14 bases. The germline V gene encodes CDR1 SGHRS and CDR2 YFSETQ. The CDR3 covers 17 residues. Losses at the gene ends were 7 bases for V and 4 bases for J; bases not matched to a gene: 12. This CDR3 is CASGRDRGLAGAETQYF. The CDR3 DNA reads as TGCGCCAGCGGACGGGACAGGGGACTAGCGGGAGCAGAGACCCAGTACTTC.

The chain couples TRBV5-5 to TRBJ2-7; no definite D call. Germline lookup yields CDR1 SGHKS and CDR2 YYEKEE (reference sequence). This CDR3 is built from 15 residues. The ends were cut back, 0 bases at V and 6 bases at J, with 16 bases in the middle. CDR3 bases: TGTGCCAGCAGCTTGGCCGTTTTCCAGGCCCCCGAGCAGTACTTC. Protein sequence: CASSLAVFQAPEQYF.

This clone showed up many times. This chain joins TRBV6-4 and TRBJ2-1; 7 nucleotides match TRBD2. This CDR3 has 15 amino acids. Germline loops: CDR1 MRHNA, CDR2 SNTAGT. V lost 2 bases and J lost 3; bases outside the gene matches: 4. DNA of the CDR3: TGTGCCAGCAGTGACGGTCGGGGGGACTACAATGAGCAGTTCTTC. Protein sequence: CASSDGRGDYNEQFF.